The present T cell receptor beta chain was sequenced within a study of T cells in women clearing cervical HPV infection. The wider study: Case blood drawn at lesion detection; control blood after infection cleared. General study findings and limits: Unknown T-cell numbers per sample may underlie the richness differences.

TCRdb's copy holds only in-frame clones and misses some; the assay was immunoSEQ multiplex PCR. Recorded for this sample: approximately 35,000 clones. About this clone: Antigen specificity is unknown. Coverage ceases 3 residues before the CDR3 finishes, and the germline J gene fills in the end.

CDR1 and CDR2 (germline): LNHDA, SQIVND (reference sequence). V lost 3 bases and J lost 7, with 21 bases in between. This CDR3 spans 16 amino acids. This chain links TRBV19 with TRBJ1-2, with TRBD1 as a possible D gene (6 bases). The sequencing sample was made of blood buffy coat. The receptor was isolated from a woman between 18 and 70 years old with a cervical HPV16 infection that either progressed to CIN3+ or cleared (not recorded which). Partial CDR3 DNA: TGTGCCAGTAGTATTTGGATTCGGGACAATTTGGGTGGC. This gives the protein CASSIWIRDNLGG. The complete CDR3 reads CASSIWIRDNLGGYTF.